This entry lists 30 T cell receptor beta chains sequenced from one sample in a study of OX40 agonist ivuxolimab in advanced cancers. Libraries were prepared by immunoSEQ multiplex PCR; TCRdb keeps only in-frame clonotypes and omits some of them. Of tens of thousands of clones listed, 80% to 90% are singletons. Source: CD4+ or CD8+ T cells sorted from blood, taken in a trial of the OX40 agonist ivuxolimab. Receptor source: an adult with an advanced solid tumor such as melanoma, head and neck, liver or kidney cancer.

The chain combines TRBV7-2 with TRBJ1-2; D is possibly TRBD1 (5 bases). V dropped 2 bases and J dropped 5 bases, with 18 bases sitting between them. Germline assignment: CDR1 SGHTA and CDR2 FQGNSA. This CDR3 is 16 amino acids long. CDR3 sequence: CASSLHGGDVVYGYTF. CDR3 nucleotides: TGTGCCAGCAGCTTACATGGAGGGGACGTCGTATATGGCTACACCTTC.

The chain links TRBV19 to TRBJ2-3; possible D gene TRBD2, 6 bases. V was pared by 1 base and J by 1 base, with 15 bases between. This CDR3 has 17 residues. Germline CDR1 reads LNHDA; CDR2 reads SQIVND (reference sequence). This CDR3 reads CASSIGGGVGGTDTQYF. The CDR3 DNA reads as TGTGCCAGTAGTATAGGCGGAGGGGTTGGGGGCACAGATACGCAGTATTTT.

Written as DNA, the CDR3 is TGTGCCAGCAGTTACTCGTTACTGTACAATGAGCAGTTCTTC. Its protein is CASSYSLLYNEQFF. The rearrangement uses TRBV6-6 and TRBJ2-1, with D hard to call. The CDR3 extends over 14 amino acids. The germline CDR1 and CDR2 sequences are MNHNY and SVGAGI (reference sequence). V was pared by 0 bases and J by 4 bases, with 7 bases between.

This clone was picked up a small number of times. The chain carries TRBV19 and TRBJ1-5; TRBD1 is a possible D gene (6 bases). V was clipped by 5 bases and J by 6 bases, with 29 bases between them. Looked up from germline, CDR1 is LNHDA and CDR2 is SQIVND (reference sequence). The CDR3 spans 19 residues. CDR3 in amino acids: CASSAQGTGWIDGGQPQHF. In DNA, the CDR3 is TGTGCCAGTAGTGCTCAGGGAACAGGGTGGATAGATGGTGGTCAGCCCCAGCATTTT.

The chain links TRBV27 to TRBJ2-1, with 8 bases lining up with TRBD2. The trim removed 0 bases at V and 1 base at J, leaving 14 bases unmatched. Germline assignment: CDR1 MNHEY and CDR2 SMNVEV (reference sequence). This CDR3 contains 20 residues. CDR3 loop: CASSLSISPSLAESYNEQFF. In DNA, the CDR3 is TGTGCCAGCAGTTTATCGATTAGTCCCTCACTAGCGGAATCCTACAATGAGCAGTTCTTC.

The V gene is TRBV5-4, the J gene TRBJ1-1, with D uncertain. The CDR3 loop spans 14 amino acids. CDR1 and CDR2 (germline): SGHNT, YYREEE (reference sequence). The V end was cut by 4 bases, the J end by 3 bases, with 13 bases between. CDR3 bases: TGTGCCAGCAGCACCACCATCATGGACACTGAAGCTTTCTTT. Translated: CASSTTIMDTEAFF.

V and J are TRBV5-5 and TRBJ1-2, with 7 nucleotides matching TRBD1. Germline CDR1 and CDR2: SGHKS and YYEKEE (reference sequence). After removal of 4 bases from V and 4 bases from J, the junction contained 10 bases not matched to a gene. This CDR3 is 15 amino acids long. CDR3 residues: CASSLGDREPYGYTF. In DNA form, the CDR3 reads TGTGCCAGCAGCCTGGGTGACAGGGAACCCTATGGCTACACCTTC.

This clone was detected once. This chain uses TRBV7-9 with TRBJ2-5; TRBD2 agrees at 13 bases. Germline CDR1 is SEHNR and CDR2 is FQNEAQ (reference sequence). Unmatched junction bases numbered 6, after V lost 5 bases and J lost 6 bases. This CDR3 comprises 15 residues. DNA of the CDR3: TGTGCCAGCAGCCCTCGGACTAGCGGGAGCAAGACCCAGTACTTC. Translating gives CASSPRTSGSKTQYF. Based on the CDR3 plus reference TRBV7-9 and TRBJ2-5, the full variable domain is DTGVSQNPRHKITKRGQNVTFRCDPISEHNRLYWYRQTLGQGPEFLTYFQNEAQLEKSRLLSDRFSAERPKGSFSTLEIQRTEQGDSAMYLCASSPRTSGSKTQYFGPGTRLLVL.

The rearrangement links TRBV4-1 to TRBJ2-4, with TRBD1 as a possible D gene (6 bases). V was cut by 5 bases and J by 0 bases, with 20 bases left in between. The CDR3 contains 18 residues. Germline V gene sequence: CDR1 MGHRA, CDR2 YSYEKL. The CDR3 is CASSTEGSGVRAKNIQYF. The CDR3 bases are TGCGCCAGCAGCACGGAAGGGTCAGGGGTGCGAGCCAAAAACATTCAGTACTTC.

The chain links TRBV5-4 to TRBJ2-1; 12 bases match TRBD2. With V trimmed by 9 bases and J by 6 bases, 22 bases remained unmatched. Looked up from germline, CDR1 is SGHNT and CDR2 is YYREEE (reference sequence). The CDR3 consists of 19 residues. The CDR3, as DNA: TGTGCCACCCTGACCCCCGGACTAGCGGGAAGAGGCGGATTCAATGAGCAGTTCTTC. Amino acid sequence: CATLTPGLAGRGGFNEQFF.

The genes are TRBV13 and TRBJ2-2, with 10 bases matching TRBD2. The CDR3 runs 14 residues. V lost 10 bases and J lost 10; bases outside the gene matches: 12. Germline V CDR1 and CDR2: PRHDT, FYEKMQ (reference sequence). The CDR3 sequence is CATTSGLADPELFF. The DNA for the CDR3 is TGTGCCACCACCAGTGGACTAGCGGACCCGGAGCTGTTTTTT.

This chain connects TRBV11-3 to TRBJ2-1, with D maybe TRBD2 (5 bases). Germline CDR1 reads SGHNT; CDR2 reads YENEEA. There are 15 residues in the CDR3. Trimming shortened V by 9 bases and J by 3 bases, and 18 bases separated the two germline ends. The CDR3 here is CASSHTSGRYNEQFF. The CDR3 region has the DNA TGTGCCAGTTCGCATACTAGTGGTCGCTACAATGAGCAGTTCTTC.

V gene TRBV9 combines with J gene TRBJ1-4, with D perhaps matching TRBD1 (5 bases). Deletions cut 3 bases from V and 3 bases from J, with 15 bases between. The germline V gene encodes CDR1 SGDLS and CDR2 YYNGEE. The CDR3 extends over 16 amino acids. The CDR3 DNA reads TGTGCCAGCAGCGAGCAGGGCCAGCAGGCTAATGAAAAACTGTTTTTT. Translated, it gives CASSEQGQQANEKLFF.

The table lists this clone with a count of one. V usage is TRBV27 and J usage is TRBJ2-3; 12 bases line up with TRBD2. J was trimmed by 5 bases and V by 1 base; bases with no gene match: 7. Germline V gives CDR1 MNHEY, CDR2 SMNVEV (reference sequence). CDR3 length: 17 amino acids. The CDR3 reads CASSLWLAGGPGDTQYF. The CDR3 bases are TGTGCCAGCAGTTTATGGCTAGCGGGAGGGCCCGGAGATACGCAGTATTTT.

The chain uses TRBV9 and TRBJ2-5; tentative D call: TRBD2 (6 bases). V dropped 4 bases and J dropped 4 bases, with 8 bases sitting between them. The CDR3 runs to 12 residues. Germline values: CDR1 SGDLS, CDR2 YYNGEE. The CDR3 DNA reads TGTGCCAGCAGCCAGGGAGGAGAGACCCAGTACTTC. Translated: CASSQGGETQYF.

This chain connects TRBV5-5 to TRBJ2-7; the D is unclear. Germline V gene data show CDR1 as SGHKS and CDR2 as YYEKEE (reference sequence). The CDR3 is made up of 15 amino acids. Trimming pared 4 bases from V and 0 bases from J, leaving 14 bases between. CDR3 residues: CASSLDPDTSYEQYF. The CDR3 bases are TGTGCCAGCAGCCTTGACCCTGACACCTCCTACGAGCAGTACTTC.

This chain links TRBV19 with TRBJ1-6; 9 nucleotides align to TRBD1. The CDR3 totals 15 residues. CDR1 is LNHDA, CDR2 SQIVND, per germline (reference sequence). The V segment lost 4 bases and the J segment 14 bases; nucleotides outside the gene matches: 12. CDR3 sequence (DNA): TGTGCCAGTAGTACCGTCCCGGGACAGGGTAGATCCCTCCACTTT. Its protein is CASSTVPGQGRSLHF.

This clone was seen a few times. This chain links TRBV9 with TRBJ2-7, with TRBD1 identical over 8 bases. This CDR3 has 14 residues. In germline, CDR1 is SGDLS, CDR2 YYNGEE. V was clipped by 4 bases and J by 2 bases; unmatched bases: 5. The CDR3 loop is CASSPGQATYEQYF. As DNA, the CDR3 is TGTGCCAGCAGCCCGGGACAGGCTACCTACGAGCAGTACTTC.

CDR3 in DNA: TGTGCCAGCAGTTTAAGTCTGGGTTCGATCACCGGGGAGCTGTTTTTT. It is translated as CASSLSLGSITGELFF. V gene TRBV28 combines with J gene TRBJ2-2, with D hard to call. In germline, CDR1 is MDHEN, CDR2 SYDVKM. CDR3 length: 16 residues. The germline V and J ends were trimmed by 2 bases and 4 bases, with 14 bases remaining between them.

About this clone: This sample also contains other DNA sequences that code for the same CDR3. The chain has TRBV27 and TRBJ2-7; D is unclear. CDR3 size: 12 residues. Germline V gene data show CDR1 as MNHEY and CDR2 as SMNVEV (reference sequence). Trimming stripped 2 bases from V and 5 bases from J, with 7 bases between. The CDR3 region is CASSLLGDEQYF. CDR3 sequence (DNA): TGTGCCAGCAGTTTACTTGGGGACGAGCAGTACTTC.

DNA for the CDR3: TGTGCCAGCAGCTTAGACGGATCTAATGAAAAACTGTTTTTT. Its translation: CASSLDGSNEKLFF. The rearrangement joins TRBV7-8 to TRBJ1-4, with D hard to call. Trimming stripped 1 base from V and 3 bases from J, with 6 bases between. Germline loops: CDR1 SGHVS, CDR2 FQNEAQ. CDR3 length: 14 amino acids.

This clone was detected a few times. Germline and junction disagree at one end, which may indicate a read error. J is TRBJ2-1 and V is TRBV7-7, with D hard to call. This CDR3 spans 15 amino acids. Germline lookup yields CDR1 SSHAT and CDR2 FNYEAQ (reference sequence). CDR3 sequence reads: CASSPRSSSYNEQFF. CDR3 bases: TGTGCTAGCAGCCCTCGTTCCAGCTCCTACAATGAGCAGTTCTTC.

Concerning this clone: Its ends do not fully match the called genes, so a read error is possible. The chain links TRBV5-4 to TRBJ1-1; D unresolved. In germline, CDR1 is SGHNT, CDR2 YYREEE (reference sequence). There are 13 residues in the CDR3. The CDR3 region is CASSLVGNIEAFF. The CDR3 nucleotides are TGTGCCAGCAGCTTGGTTGGCAACATTGAAGCTTTCTTT.

V gene TRBV4-3 combines with J gene TRBJ2-7; possible D gene TRBD1, 6 bases. With 2 bases removed from V and 3 bases from J, the gap between germline ends came to 11 bases. The CDR3 extends over 14 amino acids. Germline CDR1 is LGHNA and CDR2 is YSLEER. The CDR3 region is CASSQTDSSYEQYF. The CDR3 DNA sequence: TGCGCCAGCAGCCAAACGGACAGCAGCTACGAGCAGTACTTC.

The chain joins TRBV7-6 to TRBJ1-2; D remains unclear. From germline, CDR1 is SGHVS and CDR2 FNYEAQ. Trimming removed 3 bases from V and 8 bases from J, with 10 bases in between. The CDR3 consists of 12 residues. The CDR3 coding sequence is TGTGCCAGCAGCTTTGGAAACGGAGGCTACACCTTC. Translation: CASSFGNGGYTF. Full variable domain (missing parts from reference TRBV7-6 and TRBJ1-2): GAGVSQSPRYKVTKRGQDVALRCDPISGHVSLYWYRQALGQGPEFLTYFNYEAQQDKSGLPNDRFSAERPEGSISTLTIQRTEQRDSAMYRCASSFGNGGYTFGSGTRLTVV.

V gene TRBV11-2 combines with J gene TRBJ2-5; the D gene is possibly TRBD2 (6 bases). This CDR3 has 11 amino acids. The V gene lost 3 bases and the J gene lost 8 bases, with 7 bases spanning the gap. Germline CDR1 reads SGHAT; CDR2 reads FQNNGV. Written as DNA, the CDR3 is TGTGCCAGCAGCTTGCGGGGAACCCAGTACTTC. This gives the protein CASSLRGTQYF.

This clone was seen a few times. V is TRBV28 and J is TRBJ1-1, with D unresolved. V lost 4 bases, J lost 8 bases, and 11 bases lay in between. This CDR3 spans 12 amino acids. From germline, CDR1 is MDHEN and CDR2 SYDVKM. The CDR3 DNA reads as TGTGCCAGCAGTTACTCGACCGAGGAAGCTTTCTTT. Translation gives CASSYSTEEAFF.

The gene calls are TRBV10-3 and TRBJ2-7; no reliable D call. Trimming stripped 4 bases from V and 5 bases from J, with 18 bases between. Germline V gene lookup returns CDR1 ENHRY and CDR2 SYGVKD. The CDR3 contains 15 residues. The CDR3: CAISALSLERNEQYF. The CDR3 nucleotides are TGTGCCATCAGTGCTCTCAGCTTGGAGAGAAACGAGCAGTACTTC.

The chain carries TRBV5-6 and TRBJ2-7, with 7 bases fitting TRBD1. CDR3 size: 16 residues. J gave up 1 base and V 0 bases, and 7 bases lay outside the gene matches. The germline gives CDR1 SGHDT, CDR2 YYEEEE. CDR3 protein: CASSLAGTDPSYEQYF. DNA for the CDR3: TGTGCCAGCAGCTTGGCTGGGACAGACCCGTCCTACGAGCAGTACTTC.

V and J are TRBV27 and TRBJ2-5; no firm D call. Germline CDR1 MNHEY, CDR2 SMNVEV (reference sequence). CDR3 size: 13 residues. V dropped 7 bases and J dropped 4 bases, with 13 bases sitting between them. The CDR3 DNA reads as TGTGCCAGCACCCCCTGGTATGGAGAGACCCAGTACTTC. It specifies CASTPWYGETQYF.